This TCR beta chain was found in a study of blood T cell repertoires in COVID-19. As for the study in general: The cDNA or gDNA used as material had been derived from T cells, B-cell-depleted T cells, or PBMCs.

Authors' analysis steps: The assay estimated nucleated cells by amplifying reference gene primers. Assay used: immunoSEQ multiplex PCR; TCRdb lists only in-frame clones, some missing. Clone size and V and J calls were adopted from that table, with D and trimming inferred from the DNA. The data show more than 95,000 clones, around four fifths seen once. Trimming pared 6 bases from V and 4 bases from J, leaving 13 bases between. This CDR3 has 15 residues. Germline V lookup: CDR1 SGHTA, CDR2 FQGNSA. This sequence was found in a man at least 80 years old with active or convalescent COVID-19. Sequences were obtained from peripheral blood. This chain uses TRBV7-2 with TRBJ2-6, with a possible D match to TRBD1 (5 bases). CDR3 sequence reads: CASSTRVTGANVLTF. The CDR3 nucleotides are TGTGCCAGCAGTACCAGGGTAACCGGGGCCAACGTCCTGACTTTC. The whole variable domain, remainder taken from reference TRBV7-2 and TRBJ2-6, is GAGVSQSPSNKVTEKGKDVELRCDPISGHTALYWYRQSLGQGLEFLIYFQGNSAPDKSGLPSDRFSAERTGGSVSTLTIQRTQQEDSAVYLCASSTRVTGANVLTFGAGSRLTVL.